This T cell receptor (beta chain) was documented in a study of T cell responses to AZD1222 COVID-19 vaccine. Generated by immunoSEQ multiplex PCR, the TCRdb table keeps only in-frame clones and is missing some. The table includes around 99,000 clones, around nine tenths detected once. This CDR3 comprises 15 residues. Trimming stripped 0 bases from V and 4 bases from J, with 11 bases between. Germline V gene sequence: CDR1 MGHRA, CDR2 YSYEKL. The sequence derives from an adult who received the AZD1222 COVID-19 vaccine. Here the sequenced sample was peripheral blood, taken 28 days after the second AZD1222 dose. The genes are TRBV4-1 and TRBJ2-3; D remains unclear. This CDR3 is CASSQDIVYSDTQYF. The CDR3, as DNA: TGCGCCAGCAGCCAAGATATAGTCTATTCAGATACGCAGTATTTT.